The 10 T cell receptor beta chains below all came from one sample that was sequenced in a study of long-term antiretroviral therapy in people with HIV. Sequencing relied on immunoSEQ assay v3.0, run at survey level. Here immunoSEQ multiplex PCR was the method, and the copy in TCRdb shows in-frame clones only, minus some. The top ten clones hold 1% of a sample with approximately 28,000 clones, roughly 87% of them seen once. The specimen was unsorted PBMCs, collected 2 years after starting antiretroviral therapy. Every receptor here comes from a man aged 50 or older with HIV.

The V gene is TRBV7-2, the J gene TRBJ1-2; a possible D gene is TRBD1 (6 bases). Deletions cut 5 bases from V and 5 bases from J, with 18 bases between. Germline values: CDR1 SGHTA, CDR2 FQGNSA. The CDR3 totals 15 residues. Written as DNA, the CDR3 is TGTGCCAGCAGCCTCCCAAGCCCCAGGGGTTATGGCTACACCTTC. It translates to CASSLPSPRGYGYTF.

This clone is a singleton in its sample. J is TRBJ2-3 and V is TRBV10-3; 7 bases map to TRBD1. The CDR3 sequence is 15 residues long. Germline V gene data show CDR1 as ENHRY and CDR2 as SYGVKD. The trim removed 0 bases at V and 4 bases at J, leaving 4 bases unmatched. CDR3 sequence: CAISESEGASDTQYF. DNA of the CDR3: TGTGCCATCAGTGAGTCAGAGGGGGCTTCAGATACGCAGTATTTT.

The chain employs TRBV5-4 and TRBJ2-7; D might be TRBD2 (6 bases). Between the trimmed V and J ends, which lost 4 bases and 3 bases, there was a span of 17 bases. Germline CDR1 reads SGHNT; CDR2 reads YYREEE (reference sequence). The CDR3 totals 15 residues. The CDR3 DNA reads TGTGCCAGCAGCCTCGGGACGGGGGTAGTCTACGAGCAGTACTTC. Its protein product is CASSLGTGVVYEQYF.

This chain links TRBV9 with TRBJ2-4; TRBD1 matches at 12 bases. The CDR3 loop spans 17 amino acids. The junction had 9 bases not matched to a gene; V was cut back by 6 bases and J by 2 bases. Germline V gene sequence: CDR1 SGDLS, CDR2 YYNGEE. The CDR3 DNA is TGTGCCAGCAACCCTGGGACAGGGGGCTATCCCAAAAACATTCAGTACTTC. As protein: CASNPGTGGYPKNIQYF.

The chain has TRBV6-1 and TRBJ1-4, with D possibly being TRBD1 (5 bases). Germline CDR1 MNHNS, CDR2 SASEGT. The CDR3 consists of 15 residues. The V gene lost 5 bases and the J gene lost 0 bases, with 10 bases spanning the gap. CDR3 sequence: CASSPVGATNEKLFF. CDR3 coding DNA: TGTGCCAGCAGTCCCGTGGGGGCAACTAATGAAAAACTGTTTTTT.

This chain links TRBV4-3 with TRBJ2-2; 11 bases fit TRBD2. Germline CDR1 is LGHNA and CDR2 is YSLEER. This CDR3 region has 17 residues. With 3 bases clipped from V and 4 bases from J, the junction kept 7 bases outside the gene matches. The CDR3 coding sequence is TGCGCCAGCAGCCAGGGGGGACTAGCGGTTACCACCGGGGAGCTGTTTTTT. Translated: CASSQGGLAVTTGELFF.

The gene calls are TRBV28 and TRBJ2-5; D might be TRBD1 (6 bases). V lost 8 bases to trimming and J lost 5 bases, with 15 bases between them. Germline-derived CDR1 and CDR2 are MDHEN and SYDVKM. There are 13 residues in the CDR3. The CDR3 nucleotides read TGTGCCAGCCTGGACAGCGAGAGGGAGACCCAGTACTTC. Translating gives CASLDSERETQYF.

The chain carries TRBV5-1 and TRBJ1-2, with a tentative D call TRBD1 (5 bases). Looked up from germline, CDR1 is SGHRS and CDR2 is YFSETQ. There are 13 residues in the CDR3. Trimming removed 2 bases at V and 4 bases at J, with 9 bases between. The CDR3 DNA is TGCGCCAGCAGCTTTGGGCAGGGCTATGGCTACACCTTC. Its protein is CASSFGQGYGYTF.

The chain is built from TRBV11-3 and TRBJ1-4; D is unresolved. V gave up 5 bases and J gave up 6 bases, with 13 bases separating them. Per the germline V gene, CDR1 is SGHNT and CDR2 is YENEEA. The CDR3 has 14 residues. The CDR3 loop reads CASSPGRGDEKLFF. The CDR3 coding sequence is TGTGCCAGCAGCCCCGGACGTGGGGATGAAAAACTGTTTTTT.

The rearrangement uses TRBV7-8 and TRBJ2-1; D unclear. The CDR3 contains 13 residues. The ends were cut back, 7 bases at V and 4 bases at J, with 11 bases in the middle. Germline values: CDR1 SGHVS, CDR2 FQNEAQ. The CDR3 sequence: CASTPLRYNEQFF. The CDR3 DNA follows: TGTGCCAGCACCCCCTTGAGGTACAATGAGCAGTTCTTC.